The rows below give T cell receptor beta chains drawn from one sample of a study of T-cell memory formation after mild COVID-19. TCRdb reanalysed the 5' RACE reads using MiXCR and keeps one entry per CDR3 protein. Of about 260,000 distinct CDR3 sequences listed, 16% are singletons. Sequencing was performed on PBMCs or a T cell subset sorted from them (not recorded which). Receptors originate from a man younger than 35 who had mild COVID-19 (a few samples of this study predate the infection). Cell type and time point are not known. Each CDR3 is given with its conserved first and last residue. A D gene is named only where the DNA matches it firmly. Not every row has a clone size; where given, it reads once, few, many or a size class.

clone_size j_call d_call v_call cdr3_nt cdr3_aa
. TRBJ1-1 . TRBV7-9 TGTGCCAGCGACCTAGGGAGCACTGAAGCTTTCTTT CASDLGSTEAFF
. TRBJ1-2 . TRBV6-5 TGTGCCAGCAGTTACCAGCTCACGGGACCAAAGGGCTACACCTTC CASSYQLTGPKGYTF
few TRBJ2-3 . TRBV4-3 TGCGCCAGCAGCTGGGGCAACCCCAGGGCAGATACGCAGTATTTT CASSWGNPRADTQYF
. TRBJ1-1 . TRBV6-2/TRBV6-3 TGTGCCAGCAGTTACTCTGGGGCGCCTACTGAAGCTTTCTTT CASSYSGAPTEAFF
few TRBJ2-1 . TRBV10-3 TGTGCCATCAGTACAGGGGTGGGGGGTTCCTACAATGAGCAGTTCTTC CAISTGVGGSYNEQFF
. TRBJ1-1 . TRBV25-1 TGTGCCAGCAGGGCCGGGGGTGGTGTTGAAGCTTTCTTT CASRAGGGVEAFF
few TRBJ2-1 . TRBV6-2/TRBV6-3 TGTGCCAGCAGTTTAAATGGACTTGGTTTGTGGCTCTTC CASSLNGLGLWLF
. TRBJ1-5 . TRBV2 TGTGCCAGCAGTCCTAGTAGGGCGAATCAGCCCCAGCATTTT CASSPSRANQPQHF
. TRBJ1-1 TRBD1 TRBV27 TGTGCCAGCAGTTTATCCCGGGACAGGGTTTTCTTT CASSLSRDRVFF
. TRBJ2-1 . TRBV7-2 TGTGCCAGCAGCCGACCCTCGAGCTCCTACAATGAGCAGTTCTTC CASSRPSSSYNEQFF
few TRBJ2-3 TRBD2 TRBV11-2 TGTGCCAGCAGCCGACCGGGACTAGCGACCGGCACAGATACGCAGTATTTT CASSRPGLATGTDTQYF
. TRBJ2-5 TRBD2 TRBV4-1 TGCGCCAGCAGCCTCCTAGCGGGGGGGAAAGAGACCCAGTACTTC CASSLLAGGKETQYF
few TRBJ2-1 . TRBV5-1 TGCGCCAGCAGCACAGGCTCTGCGTACAATGAGCAGTTCTTC CASSTGSAYNEQFF
. TRBJ2-2 . TRBV11-2 TGTGCCAGCAGCATTACTTTGGACCCCGGGGAGCTGTTTTTT CASSITLDPGELFF
. TRBJ1-2 TRBD1 TRBV5-5 TGTGCCAGCAGCCTTGGACAGGGTGATGGCTACACCTTC CASSLGQGDGYTF
few TRBJ2-2 . TRBV11-2 TGTGCCAGCAGCTTCCCCAGGGCCACCGGGGAGCTGTTTTTT CASSFPRATGELFF
. TRBJ2-1 . TRBV20-1 TGCAGTGCTAGACCCTCCGGGGTAGCGAGGTACAATGAGCAGTTCTTC CSARPSGVARYNEQFF
few TRBJ2-2 . TRBV5-1 TGCGCCAGCAGCCTGCCCCAGGGGGAGCTGTTTTTT CASSLPQGELFF
many TRBJ2-7 TRBD1 TRBV27 TGTGCCAGCAGATCGGCGAGACAGGGGGTAATCTACGAGCAGTACTTC CASRSARQGVIYEQYF
many TRBJ2-3 TRBD2 TRBV19 TGTGCCAGTAGCCTCCTAGCGGGGGGACGCACAGATACGCAGTATTTT CASSLLAGGRTDTQYF